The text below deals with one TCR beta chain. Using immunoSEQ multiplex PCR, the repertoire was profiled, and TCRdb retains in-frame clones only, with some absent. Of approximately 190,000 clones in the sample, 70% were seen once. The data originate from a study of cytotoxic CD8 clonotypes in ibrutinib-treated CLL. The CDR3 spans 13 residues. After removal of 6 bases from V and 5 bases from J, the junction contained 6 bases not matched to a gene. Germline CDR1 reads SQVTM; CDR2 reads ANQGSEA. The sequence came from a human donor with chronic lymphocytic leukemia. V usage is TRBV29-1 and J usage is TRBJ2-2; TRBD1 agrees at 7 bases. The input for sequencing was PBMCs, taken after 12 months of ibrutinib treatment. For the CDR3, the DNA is TGCAGCGTGTTACAGGGGTGGACCGGGGAGCTGTTTTTT. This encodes CSVLQGWTGELFF.